There are a few counts of the clone carrying this T cell receptor beta chain. Antigen unknown. The authors isolated at least 6.5 million PBMCs per sample. The data belong to a study of blood T cells in healthy people across ages. Study-wide results and limits: Donors of long life had a larger count of naive CD4+ cells and greater diversity than aged donors.

From germline, CDR1 is DFQATT and CDR2 SNEGSKA (reference sequence). V was pared by 5 bases and J by 9 bases, with 11 bases between. This CDR3 is built from 12 residues. Alongside a J-beta primer mix, a sample-barcoded 5' primer served in a second PCR lasting about 7 to 12 cycles. The authors tagged each cDNA molecule using a template-switch adaptor with 12 random nucleotides. TCRdb processed the 5' RACE reads anew with MiXCR; each CDR3 protein has one entry. The sample holds some 760,000 distinct CDR3 sequences, 20% to 25% seen once. These data also featured in a second study, about T cells of mothers and their children. That report notes: For each mother, over 10 million TCR beta CDR3 reads were obtained, and for each child, roughly 3.2 million.

Sequences were obtained from blood. The sequence was obtained from a boy younger than 18 in good health. This chain connects TRBV20-1 to TRBJ1-6; D unclear. CDR3 nucleotide sequence: TGCAGTGCTCCAGCAGGATCTTCACCCCTCCACTTT. This codes for CSAPAGSSPLHF.